This T cell receptor beta chain was found in a study of T cell repertoires in cytomegalovirus infection (dated by TCRdb to between 2018 and 2021). Some background on the complete study: Because public TCR beta signatures pointed to carriage of CMV infection together with the matching HLA type, the HLA type of each donor mattered for the analysis. Results the study describes overall, beyond this receptor: The ex vivo response was dominated by HLA-C-restricted CMV-specific TCR beta clonotypes, and the single most frequent clonotype in two of eight donors was supplied by these HLA-C-restricted clonotypes. In both this cohort and an independent approximately 350-donor cohort, the cumulative frequency of public TCR beta family members distinguished carriers of CMV infection plus the relevant HLA type.

The CDR3 contains 15 residues, cysteine and phenylalanine counted. Only the CDR3 DNA is retained, 45 bases long and in frame from the first base. Taken from the germline V gene, the CDR1 and CDR2 loops are SGHDT and YYEEEE. In the case of this clonotype: Its antigen is still unknown. It may be a read error: a sequence one base away is much more abundant.

Sequencing relied on an Illumina HiSeq 1500. The public reads were run again by TCRdb, first through fastp at Q25 and then through MiXCR, and only productive beta chains were kept. A single entry per CDR3 protein holds the most common genes and DNA from its merged rows. This sample comprises approximately 550,000 distinct CDR3 sequences, approximately 16% of them detected only once. The leading ten clones occupy 20% to 30% of the sample. The origin of this receptor is a human donor in good health (CMV status not recorded). Some clones in this sample may be carry-over from other donors' samples. The chain employs TRBV5-6 and TRBJ2-4; the D gene is not confidently resolved. Sample: CD8+ T cells from PBMCs. The CDR3 sequence is CASSLEKFPKNIPYF. The nucleotide sequence is given as TGTGCCAGCAGCTTGGAGAAGTTCCCCAAAAACATTCCGTACTTC. The entire variable domain, with the stretches around the CDR3 drawn from the reference TRBV5-6 and TRBJ2-4 proteins, is DAGVTQSPTHLIKTRGQQVTLRCSPKSGHDTVSWYQQALGQGPQFIFQYYEEEERQRGNFPDRFSGHQFPNYSSELNVNALLLGDSALYLCASSLEKFPKNIPYFGAGTRLSVL.